This T cell receptor beta chain comes out of a study of blood T cell repertoires in COVID-19. Clones were sequenced by immunoSEQ multiplex PCR, and TCRdb holds only the in-frame ones, with some missing. The sample lists 95,000 to 150,000 clones, 60% to 85% occurring once. The table lists this clone with a few counts. Trimming shortened V by 6 bases and J by 2 bases, and 10 bases separated the two germline ends. This CDR3 is built from 13 residues. This chain connects TRBV12-3 or TRBV12-4 to TRBJ1-1; a possible D gene is TRBD1 (6 bases). The receptor's source is a man aged 70-80 years with acute or convalescent COVID-19. The sequencing sample was made of peripheral blood. CDR3: CASRSQGNTEAFF. The CDR3 nucleotides read TGTGCCAGCAGGTCACAGGGAAACACTGAAGCTTTCTTT.